The TCR beta chain described here comes from a study of blood T cell repertoires in COVID-19. Across the study: Samples came from the United States, Italy and Spain, spanning acute and convalescent COVID-19. PBMCs, B-cell-depleted T cells, or T cells provided the cDNA or gDNA that made up the material.

Germline V CDR1 and CDR2: MNHEY, SVGAGI. V lost 7 bases and J 5 bases, leaving 9 bases between the germline ends. This CDR3 is built from 11 residues. Methods used by the authors: Estimates of nucleated cell counts were drawn from the amplification of reference gene primers. Using immunoSEQ multiplex PCR, the repertoire was profiled, and TCRdb retains in-frame clones only, with some absent. V and J calls and clone size are as listed in that table; D and trimming were resolved from the DNA. This sample has some 450,000 clones, with more than 70% found just once. The chain employs TRBV6-5 and TRBJ2-7; D possibly corresponds to TRBD2 (5 bases). The receptor comes from a woman aged 45-60 years with COVID-19, enrolled during active disease. The sample was peripheral blood. The chain's CDR3 is CASKLVHEQYF. The CDR3 DNA reads TGTGCCAGCAAACTAGTGCACGAGCAGTACTTC.